These 28 T cell receptor beta chains were sequenced from one sample in a study of identical twins (dated by TCRdb to the mid-2010s). Library prep was done by 5' RACE. TCRdb records Illumina HiSeq 2000 as the sequencer. TCRdb cleaned the public reads at Q25 with fastp, built clones with MiXCR and kept in-frame beta chains. Every entry covers one CDR3 protein and lists the most common genes and DNA from its rows. The sample contains about 530,000 distinct CDR3 sequences, roughly 15% of them found a single time. The biggest ten clones account for roughly 0.44% of the sample. The same data also went into a second study, on yellow fever vaccine responses in identical twins.

The sequenced sample was CD4+ T cells sorted from blood. Receptors were obtained from a woman aged 18-29 years in good health.

This clonotype turned up a few times. V is TRBV12-3 or TRBV12-4 and J is TRBJ2-3, with 8 nucleotides matching TRBD2. There are 14 residues in the CDR3. With 10 bases clipped from V and 6 bases from J, the junction kept 12 bases outside the gene matches. The DNA of the CDR3 is TGTGCCACACAATTGGGCGGGAGGTCGGATACGCAGTATTTT. This translates into CATQLGGRSDTQYF.

This rearrangement joins TRBV28 to TRBJ2-3, with 7 bases fitting TRBD1. The CDR3 totals 15 residues. V shed 3 bases, J shed 2 bases, and the junction held 5 bases outside the gene matches. Germline V gives CDR1 MDHEN, CDR2 SYDVKM. The CDR3 is CASSLGQPTTDTQYF. CDR3 coding DNA: TGTGCCAGCAGTTTGGGACAGCCGACCACAGATACGCAGTATTTT.

The rearrangement uses TRBV5-1 and TRBJ1-6, with D maybe TRBD1 (6 bases). CDR1 is SGHRS, CDR2 YFSETQ, per germline. The CDR3 is 15 amino acids. The germline V and J ends were trimmed by 3 bases and 8 bases, with 15 bases remaining between them. The DNA for the CDR3 is TGCGCCAGCAGCTCCAGGCAGGGGTCGGATTCACCCCTCCACTTT. This sequence encodes CASSSRQGSDSPLHF.

This clonotype was detected many times. V gene TRBV10-3 combines with J gene TRBJ2-7, with a tentative D call TRBD2 (5 bases). CDR3 length: 12 residues. The V end was cut by 11 bases, the J end by 1 base, with 12 bases between. Germline V CDR1 and CDR2: ENHRY, SYGVKD. The CDR3 protein is CAAGVTSYEQYV. CDR3 nucleotides: TGTGCCGCCGGGGTCACATCCTACGAGCAGTACGTC.

The table lists this clonotype with a few counts. CDR3 nucleotide sequence: TGTGCCAGCAGCCAAGGGACAGGGGGCGGCACCGGGGAGCTGTTTTTT. This gives the protein CASSQGTGGGTGELFF. The chain is built from TRBV3-1 and TRBJ2-2; 11 nucleotides agree with TRBD1. Germline V lookup: CDR1 LGHDT, CDR2 YNNKEL (reference sequence). CDR3 length: 16 residues. The ends lost 1 base at V and 4 bases at J; junction bases unmatched: 2.

Only a few counts were recorded for this clonotype. This chain joins TRBV5-1 and TRBJ2-3; TRBD1 matches at 8 bases. V trimming: 4 bases; J trimming: 2 bases; junction bases outside the gene matches: 9. The germline CDR1 and CDR2 sequences are SGHRS and YFSETQ. The CDR3 is 16 residues long. Written as DNA, the CDR3 is TGCGCCAGCAGCCTTGGTGACAGGGGAAACACAGATACGCAGTATTTT. Its protein product is CASSLGDRGNTDTQYF.

This clonotype has just a few counts. The rearrangement links TRBV28 to TRBJ2-1; 8 nucleotides line up with TRBD1. Germline CDR1 is MDHEN and CDR2 is SYDVKM. V trimming: 3 bases; J trimming: 1 base; junction bases outside the gene matches: 2. The CDR3 sequence is 15 residues long. The CDR3 DNA is TGTGCCAGCAGTTTGGACAGGGTGTCCTACAATGAGCAGTTCTTC. It translates to CASSLDRVSYNEQFF.

This rearrangement joins TRBV11-2 to TRBJ2-1, with 11 bases fitting TRBD2. From germline, CDR1 is SGHAT and CDR2 FQNNGV. The trim removed 4 bases at V and 4 bases at J, leaving 6 bases unmatched. The CDR3 runs 16 residues. This CDR3 reads CASSWGTSGSYNEQFF. Written as DNA, the CDR3 is TGTGCCAGCAGCTGGGGGACTAGCGGATCTTACAATGAGCAGTTCTTC.

The chain employs TRBV4-2 and TRBJ2-3; 9 bases match TRBD2. Looked up from germline, CDR1 is LGHNA and CDR2 is YNFKEQ. Germline trimming cut 0 bases from V and 4 bases from J; bases unmatched to any gene: 8. The CDR3 contains 17 residues. CDR3 DNA: TGTGCCAGCAGCCAAGATTATAGCGGGGGTTATGCAGATACGCAGTATTTT. The encoded protein is CASSQDYSGGYADTQYF.

This clonotype was seen at least ten times. The rearrangement links TRBV12-3 or TRBV12-4 to TRBJ1-6; maybe TRBD1 (6 bases). This CDR3 has 13 residues. The V end lost 6 bases, the J end lost 12 bases, and 15 bases lay between the germline ends. The CDR3 DNA reads as TGTGCCAGCAGAGAGACAGGACTTGGACCCCTCCACTTT. Translation: CASRETGLGPLHF.

This clonotype was detected only a few times. The chain links TRBV3-1 to TRBJ2-1; D is ambiguous. Germline V gene data show CDR1 as LGHDT and CDR2 as YNNKEL (reference sequence). V was shortened by 1 base and J by 5 bases, with 9 bases between the two germline ends. The CDR3 is 14 amino acids. CDR3 region: CASSQGLNNNEQFF. In DNA, the CDR3 is TGTGCCAGCAGCCAAGGACTGAACAACAATGAGCAGTTCTTC.

This chain uses TRBV20-1 with TRBJ2-1; TRBD2 agrees at 9 bases. The V and J ends lost 1 base and 6 bases, in that order; junction bases with no gene match: 16. Looked up from germline, CDR1 is DFQATT and CDR2 is SNEGSKA (reference sequence). The CDR3 totals 18 residues. The DNA for the CDR3 is TGCAGTGCTAGAGCCTCCGCCGGGACTAGCTCATTGGGCAATGAGCAGTTCTTC. Its translation is CSARASAGTSSLGNEQFF.

The chain recombines TRBV6-1 with TRBJ2-1, with 9 positions matching TRBD2. Germline values: CDR1 MNHNS, CDR2 SASEGT. With 4 bases clipped from V and 7 bases from J, the junction kept 8 bases outside the gene matches. CDR3 length: 15 amino acids. The CDR3 protein is CASSAREGRGNEQFF. The CDR3 DNA reads TGTGCCAGCAGTGCGCGGGAGGGCCGGGGGAATGAGCAGTTCTTC.

This rearrangement joins TRBV28 to TRBJ1-2; the D is unclear. Trimming stripped 5 bases from V and 8 bases from J, with 21 bases between. The CDR3 is 15 residues long. Germline CDR1 reads MDHEN; CDR2 reads SYDVKM. The CDR3, as DNA: TGTGCCAGCAGTCCTCGCTCACACCTGGCGGGGGGCTACACCTTC. It yields the protein CASSPRSHLAGGYTF.

Only a few counts were recorded for this clonotype. The chain recombines TRBV28 with TRBJ2-1; D gene uncertain. CDR1 MDHEN and CDR2 SYDVKM come from the germline V gene. There are 13 residues in the CDR3. Deletions cut 11 bases from V and 7 bases from J, with 18 bases between. The CDR3: CASRVGARNEQFF. The CDR3 nucleotides are TGTGCCTCCCGGGTGGGTGCTAGAAATGAGCAGTTCTTC. Filled out from reference TRBV28 and TRBJ2-1, the complete variable domain reads DVKVTQSSRYLVKRTGEKVFLECVQDMDHENMFWYRQDPGLGLRLIYFSYDVKMKEKGDIPEGYSVSREKKERFSLILESASTNQTSMYLCASRVGARNEQFFGPGTRLTVL.

A few counts support this clonotype. The chain uses TRBV6-2 or TRBV6-3 and TRBJ2-2; D is undetermined. The CDR3 length is 13 residues. The germline V gene has CDR1 MNHEY and CDR2 SVGEGT. The ends were cut back, 6 bases at V and 6 bases at J, with 11 bases in the middle. The CDR3 here is CASRVTESGELFF. The DNA for the CDR3 is TGTGCCAGCAGGGTGACCGAGTCCGGGGAGCTGTTTTTT.

This clonotype was counted a few times. The chain joins TRBV24-1 to TRBJ2-7; TRBD1 might be the D (5 bases). V shed 2 bases and J shed 2 bases, with 9 bases lying between them. The CDR3 is 14 amino acids. Germline loops: CDR1 KGHDR, CDR2 SFDVKD. The CDR3 DNA sequence: TGTGCCACCAGTGATTCGGGCAGGGCCTACGAGCAGTACTTC. Translating it yields CATSDSGRAYEQYF.

This clonotype was seen a handful of times. The chain joins TRBV18 to TRBJ2-1; D not resolved. The V end lost 3 bases, the J end lost 8 bases, and 17 bases lay between the germline ends. Looked up from germline, CDR1 is KGHSH and CDR2 is LQKENI. CDR3 size: 15 residues. The CDR3 spells CASSPRVLEADEQFF. CDR3 sequence (DNA): TGTGCCAGCTCACCCCGGGTCTTAGAGGCCGATGAGCAGTTCTTC.

The sample holds one count of this clonotype. The rearrangement joins TRBV11-1 to TRBJ2-7; D possibly corresponds to TRBD2 (6 bases). The CDR3 covers 18 residues. Trimming pared 1 base from V and 3 bases from J, leaving 22 bases between. Germline V gene sequence: CDR1 SGHAT, CDR2 FQDESV (reference sequence). CDR3 DNA sequence: TGTGCCAGCAGCTTAGTGGGGTTCGGCCGGGAGCCGAACTACGAGCAGTACTTC. Its protein is CASSLVGFGREPNYEQYF.

This clonotype has just a few counts. The gene calls are TRBV7-9 and TRBJ2-2; D not certain. CDR1 is SEHNR, CDR2 FQNEAQ, per germline (reference sequence). The V and J ends lost 7 bases and 0 bases respectively, with 9 bases between them. CDR3 size: 14 residues. CDR3 coding DNA: TGTGCCAGCACCCTACGCGCGAACACCGGGGAGCTGTTTTTT. Translated, it gives CASTLRANTGELFF.

The J gene is TRBJ1-1, the V gene TRBV4-1; 7 bases line up with TRBD1. Germline V gene sequence: CDR1 MGHRA, CDR2 YSYEKL. The CDR3 runs 15 residues. With V trimmed by 2 bases and J by 4 bases, 7 bases remained unmatched. CDR3: CASSQLDRMGTEAFF. The CDR3 region has the DNA TGCGCCAGCAGCCAATTGGACAGGATGGGCACTGAAGCTTTCTTT.

V is TRBV7-8 and J is TRBJ2-5; 9 bases agree with TRBD2. The germline CDR1 and CDR2 sequences are SGHVS and FQNEAQ. The CDR3 has 17 residues. V shed 4 bases, J shed 2 bases, and the junction held 11 bases outside the gene matches. The CDR3 sequence is CASSSNSGSLPQETQYF. The CDR3 DNA reads as TGTGCCAGCAGCTCCAATAGCGGGAGCTTACCGCAAGAGACCCAGTACTTC.

In its sample, this clonotype was seen many times. The chain recombines TRBV20-1 with TRBJ1-2; a possible D gene is TRBD1 (5 bases). CDR1 is DFQATT, CDR2 SNEGSKA, per germline (reference sequence). Trimming pared 0 bases from V and 8 bases from J, leaving 13 bases between. The CDR3 contains 13 residues. DNA for the CDR3: TGCAGTGCTAGAGATGGGGCAAAGAAAGGCTACACCTTC. It codes for CSARDGAKKGYTF.

The V call is TRBV20-1, the J call TRBJ2-3; no reliable D call. The germline gives CDR1 DFQATT, CDR2 SNEGSKA (reference sequence). V gave up 3 bases and J gave up 3 bases, with 7 bases separating them. The CDR3 extends over 12 amino acids. The CDR3, as DNA: TGCAGTGCTAGTCCCCTTACAGATACGCAGTATTTT. Translation gives CSASPLTDTQYF.

The CDR3: CSASTGVWYEQYV. CDR3 nucleotides: TGCAGTGCTTCGACAGGGGTCTGGTACGAGCAGTACGTC. The chain is built from TRBV20-1 and TRBJ2-7; 8 positions agree with TRBD1. Germline V gene lookup returns CDR1 DFQATT and CDR2 SNEGSKA (reference sequence). V lost 5 bases, J lost 4 bases, and 7 bases stayed unmatched. The CDR3 is made up of 13 amino acids.

V and J are TRBV27 and TRBJ1-2; 7 positions agree with TRBD1. CDR1 and CDR2 from the germline V gene are MNHEY and SMNVEV (reference sequence). Trimming at V came to 2 bases and at J to 5 bases, leaving 2 bases not matched to a gene. CDR3 size: 13 residues. The CDR3 loop reads CASSLTGEYGYTF. The CDR3 DNA reads TGTGCCAGCAGTTTAACAGGGGAATATGGCTACACCTTC.

This clonotype was seen only a few times. The rearrangement uses TRBV21-1 and TRBJ2-7; the table's D gene call, TRBD1, was not cross checked with the DNA. TRBV21-1 is a documented pseudogene. CDR3 length: 16 amino acids. For the CDR3, the DNA is TGTGCCAGCAGCCCCCTAAGTCCGAGACCGGGCTACGAGCAGTACGTC. Translating it yields CASSPLSPRPGYEQYV.

The rearrangement uses TRBV20-1 and TRBJ2-1; 7 nucleotides agree with TRBD2. The trim removed 6 bases at V and 8 bases at J, leaving 10 bases unmatched. Germline assignment: CDR1 DFQATT and CDR2 SNEGSKA (reference sequence). This CDR3 is built from 13 residues. In DNA, the CDR3 is TGCAGTGCGAAATGGACTAGTTGGCATGAGCAGTTCTTC. Amino acid sequence: CSAKWTSWHEQFF.